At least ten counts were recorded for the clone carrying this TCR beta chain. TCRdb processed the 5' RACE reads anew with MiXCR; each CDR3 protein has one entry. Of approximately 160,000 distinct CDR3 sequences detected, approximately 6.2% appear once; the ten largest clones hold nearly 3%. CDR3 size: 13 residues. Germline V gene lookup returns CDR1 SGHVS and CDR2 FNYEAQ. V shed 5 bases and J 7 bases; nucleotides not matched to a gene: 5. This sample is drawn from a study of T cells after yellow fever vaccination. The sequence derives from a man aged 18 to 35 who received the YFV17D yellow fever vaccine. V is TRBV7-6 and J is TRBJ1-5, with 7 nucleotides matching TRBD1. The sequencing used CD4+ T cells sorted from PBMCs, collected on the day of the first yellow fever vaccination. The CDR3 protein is CASSDRQGQPQHF. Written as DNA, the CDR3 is TGTGCCAGCAGCGACCGACAGGGCCAGCCCCAGCATTTT.